This T cell receptor (beta chain) was captured by sequencing in a study of blood T cell repertoires in COVID-19. The repertoire was sequenced with immunoSEQ multiplex PCR; TCRdb's copy has only in-frame clones and lacks some. The sample carries tens of thousands of clones, about four fifths recorded once. The CDR3 has 13 amino acids. The V gene lost 6 bases and the J gene lost 3 bases, with 14 bases spanning the gap. Germline values: CDR1 SQVTM, CDR2 ANQGSEA. What was sequenced was peripheral blood. This sequence was found in a man between 65 and 79 years old who had recovered from COVID-19. The chain has TRBV29-1 and TRBJ1-1; tentative D call: TRBD1 (6 bases). The CDR3 loop is CSVGGDTDTEAFF. For the CDR3, the DNA is TGCAGCGTGGGAGGGGACACCGACACTGAAGCTTTCTTT. Together with reference TRBV29-1 and TRBJ1-1, the CDR3 gives the full variable domain: SAVISQKPSRDICQRGTSLTIQCQVDSQVTMMFWYRQQPGQSLTLIATANQGSEATYESGFVIDKFPISRPNLTFSTLTVSNMSPEDSSIYLCSVGGDTDTEAFFGQGTRLTVV.